This T cell receptor (beta chain) comes out of a study of blood T cells in healthy people across ages. With a J-beta primer mix and a sample-barcoded 5' primer, a second PCR ran about 6 to 11 cycles. Individual samples furnished no less than 2.5 million CDR3-containing paired-end reads apiece. One entry per CDR3 protein, called by TCRdb with MiXCR from the 5' RACE reads. There are 550,000 to 700,000 distinct CDR3 sequences in the sample; 27% occur only once, and 15% to 20% lies in the top ten. The CDR3 totals 16 residues. Germline CDR1 and CDR2: SGHTA and FQGNSA. The J segment lost 5 bases and the V segment lost 1 base, leaving 9 bases of the junction unmatched.

This TCR came from an older woman in good health. The sequencing sample was made of blood. The chain combines TRBV7-2 with TRBJ2-3, with 7 nucleotides matching TRBD2. CDR3 sequence: CASSLVGRGNVDTQYF. The CDR3 nucleotides read TGTGCCAGCAGCTTAGTTGGGCGGGGGAACGTAGATACGCAGTATTTT.